This T cell receptor beta chain originates from a study of blood T cell repertoires in COVID-19 (dated by TCRdb to the early 2020s). For the study in its entirety: Samples covering the acute and convalescent phases of COVID-19 were provided by collaborators in the United States, Italy and Spain. The prospective study material was composed of cDNA or gDNA derived from T cells, B-cell-depleted T cells, or PBMCs. Subjects who had been exposed to COVID-19, were actively infected with it, or had recovered from it provided the deeply sampled blood TCRbeta repertoires that made up the dataset. A freely available public database, intended as a resource for researchers studying the immune response to SARS-CoV-2, is where the repertoires were released. The samples were drawn from two sources: the first 160 participants of the ongoing ImmuneRACE study, and 950 to 1,500 subjects contributed by 6 global collaborators. Sample metadata almost always included a de-identified subject ID, COVID-19 status, age in years and sex. Where available, HLA class I and class II types were taken from metadata supplied by the sample provider and were not determined by assay-based typing. The investigation overall reported the following: The quantity of clinical and demographic metadata differed by source and by participant and was supplied without curation.

TCRbeta CDR3 regions were amplified from genomic DNA by means of the immunoSEQ Assay, a bias-controlled multiplex PCR. Per the original workflow: The number of nucleated cells in each sample was estimated from the amplification of reference gene primers within the assay. To quantify the absolute abundance of each unique TCRbeta CDR3 rearrangement, sequence reads were collapsed and filtered. For each sample, productive Simpson clonality was calculated as the square root of Simpson's diversity index across productive rearrangements. This is the immuneACCESS table as TCRdb keeps it, with only in-frame sequences that have V and J called. A part of the clones is gone; compared with another copy, unresolved V genes explain less than half, and the rest is unexplained. V, J and clone size derive from that table, while D and trimming were established from the DNA sequence. This sample has about 130,000 clones in its table, and about 84% of those were observed once. The top ten constitute about 5.4% of the sample.

Spanning cysteine to phenylalanine, the CDR3 consists of 12 amino acids. The kept DNA is CDR3 alone, 36 bases in frame from the first base. Trimming at the junction amounts to 7 bases on V and 0 bases on J, and the germline ends lie 6 bases apart. The germline V gene encodes CDR1 SQVTM and CDR2 ANQGSEA. Collaborating institutions collected whole blood in K2EDTA tubes following their own protocols. For TCRbeta analysis, collaborator samples were shipped as frozen whole blood, as isolated PBMCs, or as DNA extracted from either sample type. A remark on this clone: Its binding antigen is unknown. There are no base qualities to consult, and no much larger clone falls within one base.

The source of this sequence is a human donor in a cohort sampled during active COVID-19. The specimen sequenced was peripheral blood. The chain is made from TRBV29-1 and TRBJ2-2, with the D segment identity uncertain. In nucleotide form, the sequence is TGCAGCGCCCTCGCGAACACCGGGGAGCTGTTTTTT. This codes for CSALANTGELFF.